Shown below are 23 T cell receptor beta chains from a single sample sequenced in a study of shared T cell receptors in the human thymus. Measured with immunoSEQ multiplex PCR; TCRdb has only the in-frame clones, and not every one. The sample lists about 380,000 clones, 85% to 95% seen once, with roughly 0.02% in the top ten. The source material was thymocytes. The receptors stem from a human donor.

The genes are TRBV7-6 and TRBJ2-5; 7 positions agree with TRBD2. Trimming took 0 bases from V and 5 from J; bases not matched to a gene: 6. The CDR3 runs to 15 residues. CDR1 and CDR2 from the germline V gene are SGHVS and FNYEAQ. The CDR3 is CASSLAGGSVETQYF. In nucleotides, the CDR3 is TGTGCCAGCAGCTTAGCCGGCGGGAGCGTTGAGACCCAGTACTTC.

The chain joins TRBV27 to TRBJ1-1, with TRBD1 matching 9 bases. The V segment lost 5 bases and the J segment 2 bases; nucleotides outside the gene matches: 15. The CDR3 runs 18 residues. Germline-derived CDR1 and CDR2 are MNHEY and SMNVEV (reference sequence). CDR3 nucleotide sequence: TGTGCCAGCAGTCAGGGGGTCAACAGGGGGCGGGGAAACACTGAAGCTTTCTTT. This gives the protein CASSQGVNRGRGNTEAFF.

CDR3: CASSGGVGCNQPQHF. DNA of the CDR3: TGTGCCAGTAGTGGCGGGGTGGGGTGCAATCAGCCCCAGCATTTT. V gene TRBV19 combines with J gene TRBJ1-5; D call uncertain. Trimming left V 5 bases short and J 2 bases short, with 13 bases between. The germline CDR1 and CDR2 sequences are LNHDA and SQIVND (reference sequence). This CDR3 comprises 15 residues.

The chain uses TRBV7-8 and TRBJ2-7, with D possibly TRBD1 on 5 matching bases. The CDR3 runs to 15 residues. Germline V gene sequence: CDR1 SGHVS, CDR2 FQNEAQ. Trimming cost V 1 base and J 6 bases, with 16 bases left between them. The CDR3 DNA reads TGTGCCAGCAGCTTAGATCCAGGGATCCGCTCCGAGCAGTACTTC. The encoded protein is CASSLDPGIRSEQYF.

The CDR3 reads CASKDTFSYEQYF. The CDR3 coding sequence is TGTGCCAGCAAAGACACGTTCTCCTACGAGCAGTACTTC. The chain joins TRBV28 to TRBJ2-7; D gene unclear. V was trimmed by 7 bases and J by 0 bases, leaving 10 bases between them. The CDR3 is 13 amino acids. The germline gives CDR1 MDHEN, CDR2 SYDVKM.

This chain uses TRBV7-2 with TRBJ2-7, with 7 bases matching TRBD1. The V and J ends lost 3 bases and 3 bases, in that order; junction bases with no gene match: 8. The CDR3 spans 15 residues. In germline, CDR1 is SGHTA, CDR2 FQGNSA. This chain's CDR3 is CASSFFGTAHYEQYF. For the CDR3, the DNA is TGTGCCAGCAGCTTTTTCGGGACAGCTCACTACGAGCAGTACTTC.

The rearrangement uses TRBV6-4 and TRBJ2-1; 9 bases map to TRBD2. The germline CDR1 and CDR2 sequences are MRHNA and SNTAGT. Losses at the gene ends were 6 bases for V and 5 bases for J; bases not matched to a gene: 5. The CDR3 is made up of 14 amino acids. CDR3: CASRGGRDNNEQFF. Written as DNA, the CDR3 is TGTGCCAGCAGGGGCGGGAGGGATAACAATGAGCAGTTCTTC.

This clone was seen more than once but under ten times. J is TRBJ2-5 and V is TRBV15; the D is unclear. The CDR3 is 11 amino acids. Germline-derived CDR1 and CDR2 are LNHNV and YYDKDF (reference sequence). The V and J ends lost 4 bases and 5 bases respectively, with 5 bases between them. CDR3 in amino acids: CATSTWETQYF. Written as DNA, the CDR3 is TGTGCCACCAGCACTTGGGAGACCCAGTACTTC. Drawing the rest from reference TRBV15 and TRBJ2-5, the complete variable domain is DAMVIQNPRYQVTQFGKPVTLSCSQTLNHNVMYWYQQKSSQAPKLLFHYYDKDFNNEADTPDNFQSRRPNTSFCFLDIRSPGLGDTAMYLCATSTWETQYFGPGTRLLVL.

The V call is TRBV4-2, the J call TRBJ2-7; 9 bases fit TRBD2. V lost 0 bases, J lost 3 bases, and 6 bases stayed unmatched. The CDR3 contains 16 residues. The germline CDR1 and CDR2 sequences are LGHNA and YNFKEQ. The CDR3 is CASSQETSGGVYEQYF. The DNA of the CDR3 is TGTGCCAGCAGCCAAGAGACTAGCGGAGGGGTCTACGAGCAGTACTTC.

This rearrangement joins TRBV4-1 to TRBJ1-3; 8 nucleotides match TRBD1. CDR1 and CDR2 (germline): MGHRA, YSYEKL. The V and J ends lost 4 bases and 4 bases, in that order; junction bases with no gene match: 9. The CDR3 extends over 16 amino acids. CDR3 DNA sequence: TGCGCCAGCAGCCCATCGGACAGGGTAGGAGGAAACACCATATATTTT. This translates into CASSPSDRVGGNTIYF.

This sequence joins TRBV7-9 and TRBJ2-1, with TRBD2 identical over 8 bases. The length of the CDR3 is 17 residues. Germline CDR1 SEHNR, CDR2 FQNEAQ (reference sequence). V trimming: 7 bases; J trimming: 5 bases; junction bases outside the gene matches: 16. The CDR3 is CASINPFQRERNNEQFF. For the CDR3, the DNA is TGTGCCAGCATTAACCCCTTCCAGCGGGAGAGAAACAATGAGCAGTTCTTC.

Here the CDR3 DNA reads TGTGCCAGCGGCCGACAGGGTTTGTGGGGCTACACCTTC. Translated: CASGRQGLWGYTF. The chain links TRBV28 to TRBJ1-2; 7 positions agree with TRBD1. Germline CDR1 is MDHEN and CDR2 is SYDVKM. This CDR3 has 13 residues. Losses at the gene ends were 8 bases for V and 8 bases for J; bases not matched to a gene: 11.

The genes are TRBV15 and TRBJ2-7, with D tentatively TRBD2 (6 bases). The CDR3 spans 14 residues. Germline CDR1 LNHNV, CDR2 YYDKDF (reference sequence). Trimming removed 1 base at V and 3 bases at J, with 10 bases between. The CDR3 here is CATSRVSGRYEQYF. The CDR3 DNA is TGTGCCACCAGCAGAGTTAGCGGACGCTACGAGCAGTACTTC.

The chain recombines TRBV5-4 with TRBJ1-3; D is ambiguous. Trimming took 0 bases from V and 2 from J, leaving 9 bases between them. The V gene's germline CDR1 is SGHNT and CDR2 YYREEE (reference sequence). There are 15 residues in the CDR3. The CDR3 bases are TGTGCCAGCAGCTTGGGCCTTTTGGCTGGAAACACCATATATTTT. Translated, it gives CASSLGLLAGNTIYF.

The chain couples TRBV30 to TRBJ1-1; 7 bases match TRBD1. With V trimmed by 3 bases and J by 4 bases, 5 bases remained unmatched. The CDR3 contains 13 residues. CDR1 is GTSNPN, CDR2 SVGIG, per germline (reference sequence). CDR3 sequence (DNA): TGTGCCTGGAGACCAAGGGGGCGCACTGAAGCTTTCTTT. This gives the protein CAWRPRGRTEAFF.

V gene TRBV4-2 combines with J gene TRBJ2-3; unclear D gene. Germline assignment: CDR1 LGHNA and CDR2 YNFKEQ. Deletions cut 3 bases from V and 4 bases from J, with 8 bases between. The CDR3 length is 13 residues. The CDR3 region has the DNA TGTGCCAGCAGCCACACCCGGGCAGATACGCAGTATTTT. Translation gives CASSHTRADTQYF.

V is TRBV9 and J is TRBJ1-4; D remains unclear. Between the trimmed V and J ends, which lost 3 bases and 0 bases, there was a span of 12 bases. Germline V lookup: CDR1 SGDLS, CDR2 YYNGEE. The CDR3 runs 16 residues. The CDR3 region has the DNA TGTGCCAGCAGCGCTGGAGGAGTTGCAACTAATGAAAAACTGTTTTTT. Translating gives CASSAGGVATNEKLFF. Based on the CDR3 plus reference TRBV9 and TRBJ1-4, the full variable domain is DSGVTQTPKHLITATGQRVTLRCSPRSGDLSVYWYQQSLDQGLQFLIQYYNGEERAKGNILERFSAQQFPDLHSELNLSSLELGDSALYFCASSAGGVATNEKLFFGSGTQLSVL.

V is TRBV19 and J is TRBJ1-5; a possible D gene is TRBD1 (6 bases). This CDR3 is built from 17 residues. The V end was cut by 6 bases, the J end by 2 bases, with 20 bases between. Germline V gives CDR1 LNHDA, CDR2 SQIVND (reference sequence). CDR3 sequence (DNA): TGTGCCAGTAGACCGGAGGGGGGTGGGTATCGCAATCAGCCCCAGCATTTT. This encodes CASRPEGGGYRNQPQHF.

About this clone itself: A junction boundary mismatches the germline segment, possibly from a read error. J is TRBJ2-1 and V is TRBV7-6; TRBD2 matches 7 bases. The V gene's germline CDR1 is SGHVS and CDR2 FNYEAQ. There are 17 residues in the CDR3. The DNA for the CDR3 is TGTGCCAGCAGCTTTAATCCGTCGGGGGGTTCCTGCAATGAGCAGTTCTTC. Its protein product is CASSFNPSGGSCNEQFF.

The J gene is TRBJ2-1, the V gene TRBV27, with a weak D call TRBD1 (6 bases). The germline gives CDR1 MNHEY, CDR2 SMNVEV (reference sequence). CDR3 length equals 15 residues. Trimming pared 6 bases from V and 3 bases from J, leaving 15 bases between. This chain's CDR3 is CASRPEGHLYNEQFF. For the CDR3, the DNA is TGTGCCAGCAGGCCTGAGGGACATCTCTACAATGAGCAGTTCTTC.

The chain has TRBV27 and TRBJ2-3, with 7 bases identical to TRBD2. The CDR3 is 16 residues long. The trim removed 4 bases at V and 6 bases at J, leaving 13 bases unmatched. Germline V lookup: CDR1 MNHEY, CDR2 SMNVEV (reference sequence). CDR3 coding DNA: TGTGCCAGCAGTTCGTCGATTAGGCCCGGGGGGGATACGCAGTATTTT. Encoded protein: CASSSSIRPGGDTQYF.

The chain couples TRBV30 to TRBJ1-5; 10 bases line up with TRBD1. After removal of 0 bases from V and 4 bases from J, the junction contained 3 bases not matched to a gene. Germline V CDR1 and CDR2: GTSNPN, SVGIG (reference sequence). The CDR3 has 15 amino acids. This CDR3 reads CAWSVEGQGNQPQHF. The CDR3, as DNA: TGTGCCTGGAGTGTGGAGGGACAGGGGAATCAGCCCCAGCATTTT.

This clone has just one count. The chain carries TRBV15 and TRBJ1-2; the match to TRBD1 covers 10 bases. After removal of 5 bases from V and 8 bases from J, the junction contained 14 bases not matched to a gene. CDR1 is LNHNV and CDR2 is YYDKDF in the germline V gene (reference sequence). CDR3 length: 16 amino acids. CDR3 in DNA: TGTGCCACCAGCTCACATTCTGAGGGACAGGGGAGCGGCTACACCTTC. The encoded protein is CATSSHSEGQGSGYTF. The full variable domain, with the rest looked up from reference TRBV15 and TRBJ1-2, is DAMVIQNPRYQVTQFGKPVTLSCSQTLNHNVMYWYQQKSSQAPKLLFHYYDKDFNNEADTPDNFQSRRPNTSFCFLDIRSPGLGDTAMYLCATSSHSEGQGSGYTFGSGTRLTVV.